This entry lists 31 T cell receptor beta chains sequenced from one sample in a study of T cells in Graves' hyperthyroidism and ophthalmopathy. TCR beta CDR3 regions were amplified from RNA transcripts. The TCR CDR3 was amplified in a first-round RT-PCR using the HTBI primer set. Using its own MiXCR run on the multiplex PCR reads, TCRdb lists one record per CDR3 protein. The sample has fewer than 750,000 distinct CDR3 sequences, 14% to 15% seen once; the top ten hold over 3.5%. Sequenced sample: blood. Receptors originate from a woman in her 40s with Graves' ophthalmopathy.

The table lists this clonotype with a few counts. This may come from a read error, since a much larger clone is one base off. This CDR3 is CASSSERSEAFF. The CDR3 nucleotides read TGTGCCAGCAGCTCTGAGCGGAGTGAAGCTTTCTTT. The chain uses TRBV11-3 and TRBJ1-1; no definite D call. Germline V gene lookup returns CDR1 SGHNT and CDR2 YENEEA. The CDR3 is 12 residues long. Trimming pared 4 bases from V and 7 bases from J, leaving 10 bases between.

This chain uses TRBV3-1 with TRBJ2-5; 7 bases match TRBD2. The length of the CDR3 is 14 residues. Germline-derived CDR1 and CDR2 are LGHDT and YNNKEL (reference sequence). The V and J ends lost 3 bases and 4 bases, in that order; junction bases with no gene match: 5. The CDR3: CASSQTTSLETQYF. CDR3 nucleotides: TGTGCCAGCAGCCAGACGACTAGCTTAGAGACCCAGTACTTC.

This clonotype was found many times. V gene TRBV3-1 combines with J gene TRBJ2-5, with D unclear. V shed 1 base and J shed 1 base, with 4 bases lying between them. This CDR3 spans 13 amino acids. Germline V lookup: CDR1 LGHDT, CDR2 YNNKEL (reference sequence). The CDR3, as DNA: TGTGCCAGCAGCCAAGGGACCCAAGAGACCCAGTACTTC. Translating it yields CASSQGTQETQYF.

The V gene is TRBV28, the J gene TRBJ2-6, with TRBD2 matching 7 bases. V shed 5 bases and J 0 bases; nucleotides not matched to a gene: 4. CDR1 is MDHEN, CDR2 SYDVKM, per germline. The CDR3 is 16 residues long. The CDR3 bases are TGTGCCAGCAGTCCGGGAGGACCCTCTGGGGCCAACGTCCTGACTTTC. This encodes CASSPGGPSGANVLTF.

The gene calls are TRBV5-4 and TRBJ2-7, with 7 positions matching TRBD2. The CDR3 runs to 15 residues. CDR1 is SGHNT, CDR2 YYREEE, per germline (reference sequence). V lost 4 bases and J lost 5; bases outside the gene matches: 12. In nucleotides, the CDR3 is TGTGCCAGCAGCCTCAAGGGTGGCGGGAGTAACGAGCAGTACTTC. This translates into CASSLKGGGSNEQYF.

This clonotype was observed at least ten times. This chain uses TRBV28 with TRBJ2-7, with 12 positions matching TRBD2. Looked up from germline, CDR1 is MDHEN and CDR2 is SYDVKM. Trimming took 4 bases from V and 3 from J; bases not matched to a gene: 4. This CDR3 has 15 amino acids. Here the CDR3 reads CASSCLTSGSYEQYF. The CDR3 coding sequence is TGTGCCAGCAGTTGCCTGACTAGCGGGAGCTACGAGCAGTACTTC.

This sequence joins TRBV12-3 or TRBV12-4 and TRBJ1-1; TRBD1 agrees at 7 bases. CDR3 size: 15 residues. The V and J ends lost 1 base and 6 bases, in that order; junction bases with no gene match: 8. Here the CDR3 DNA reads TGTGCCAGCAGTTTAGGGGTAGGGGGCGTCTCTGAAGCTTTCTTT. Translation: CASSLGVGGVSEAFF.

The chain employs TRBV11-2 and TRBJ2-5, with no clear D. The germline gives CDR1 SGHAT, CDR2 FQNNGV. The CDR3 loop spans 15 amino acids. Trimming pared 1 base from V and 4 bases from J, leaving 13 bases between. The CDR3 is CASSLGGTAIETQYF. DNA of the CDR3: TGTGCCAGCAGCTTAGGAGGTACCGCGATAGAGACCCAGTACTTC.

There are many counts of this clonotype. The rearrangement uses TRBV7-2 and TRBJ2-7; D unclear. Between the trimmed V and J ends, which lost 3 bases and 6 bases, there was a span of 12 bases. Germline V lookup: CDR1 SGHTA, CDR2 FQGNSA. This CDR3 is 13 amino acids long. The CDR3 DNA follows: TGTGCCAGCAGCTTTTTAGTTCGGAGCGAGCAGTACTTC. Translation: CASSFLVRSEQYF.

This clonotype occurred many times. The J gene is TRBJ2-6, the V gene TRBV6-2 or TRBV6-3, with a tentative D call TRBD1 (6 bases). Germline loops: CDR1 MNHEY, CDR2 SVGEGT. Trimming removed 11 bases from V and 0 bases from J, with 14 bases in between. The CDR3 contains 15 residues. The CDR3 sequence: CAARDTSSGANVLTF. CDR3 nucleotides: TGTGCCGCCAGGGACACGTCCTCTGGGGCCAACGTCCTGACTTTC.

This clonotype was observed a handful of times. A clone one base away is much larger, so this may be a read error. The gene calls are TRBV7-6 and TRBJ2-5, with D perhaps matching TRBD2 (5 bases). CDR1 is SGHVS and CDR2 is FNYEAQ in the germline V gene. The CDR3 covers 11 residues. Trimming shortened V by 8 bases and J by 7 bases, and 11 bases separated the two germline ends. CDR3 protein: CASGGSLTQYF. The CDR3 DNA reads TGTGCCAGCGGCGGGTCTCTGACCCAGTACTTC.

The sample holds a few counts of this clonotype. The rearrangement links TRBV27 to TRBJ2-5; TRBD1 agrees at 12 bases. This CDR3 is 17 amino acids long. In germline, CDR1 is MNHEY, CDR2 SMNVEV (reference sequence). The ends lost 4 bases at V and 5 bases at J; junction bases unmatched: 11. CDR3 region: CASSYLPGQGAWETQYF. CDR3 coding DNA: TGTGCCAGCAGTTACCTCCCGGGACAGGGGGCGTGGGAGACCCAGTACTTC.

This clonotype was picked up many times. The chain links TRBV19 to TRBJ2-7; D uncertain. CDR3 length: 13 amino acids. The V end was cut by 3 bases, the J end by 2 bases, with 8 bases between. Germline lookup yields CDR1 LNHDA and CDR2 SQIVND (reference sequence). CDR3 sequence reads: CASSIGPTYEQYF. CDR3 DNA sequence: TGTGCCAGTAGTATCGGCCCTACCTACGAGCAGTACTTC.

The chain joins TRBV20-1 to TRBJ2-7; 9 bases match TRBD2. This CDR3 is 15 amino acids long. V lost 6 bases and J lost 1; bases outside the gene matches: 10. Germline lookup yields CDR1 DFQATT and CDR2 SNEGSKA (reference sequence). The CDR3 sequence: CSAGRAGGTSYEQYF. The DNA for the CDR3 is TGCAGTGCGGGAAGGGCGGGAGGGACTTCCTACGAGCAGTACTTC.

The chain couples TRBV24-1 to TRBJ2-3; 12 bases fit TRBD1. The CDR3 is 15 residues long. Germline CDR1 is KGHDR and CDR2 is SFDVKD. The ends lost 9 bases at V and 2 bases at J; junction bases unmatched: 5. This CDR3 is CATSGTGGFTDTQYF. The CDR3 bases are TGTGCCACCTCCGGGACAGGGGGCTTCACAGATACGCAGTATTTT.

This clonotype was observed at least ten times. V usage is TRBV3-1 and J usage is TRBJ2-7; D is undetermined. This CDR3 comprises 17 residues. V lost 1 base and J 0 bases, leaving 16 bases between the germline ends. From germline, CDR1 is LGHDT and CDR2 YNNKEL (reference sequence). This chain's CDR3 is CASSQATGLRSSYEQYF. For the CDR3, the DNA is TGTGCCAGCAGCCAAGCAACCGGGCTAAGGAGCTCCTACGAGCAGTACTTC.

The V call is TRBV18, the J call TRBJ2-7; weak D call: TRBD2 (6 bases). The CDR3 length is 15 residues. The germline V gene encodes CDR1 KGHSH and CDR2 LQKENI. The V end was cut by 0 bases, the J end by 7 bases, with 16 bases between. The chain's CDR3 is CASSPPVRESGEQYF. The CDR3 coding sequence is TGTGCCAGCTCACCACCGGTACGGGAGTCGGGTGAGCAGTACTTC. The entire variable domain, with the rest obtained from reference TRBV18 and TRBJ2-7, is as follows: NAGVMQNPRHLVRRRGQEARLRCSPMKGHSHVYWYRQLPEEGLKFMVYLQKENIIDESGMPKERFSAEFPKEGPSILRIQQVVRGDSAAYFCASSPPVRESGEQYFGPGTRLTVT.

This clonotype has at least ten counts. The chain joins TRBV29-1 to TRBJ1-3; D is possibly TRBD1 (5 bases). The CDR3 length is 13 residues. CDR1 and CDR2 from the germline V gene are SQVTM and ANQGSEA. Trimming took 3 bases from V and 9 from J, leaving 15 bases between them. CDR3: CSVDEDLRGTIYF. The CDR3 DNA follows: TGCAGCGTTGATGAGGACCTAAGGGGCACCATATATTTT.

This clonotype showed up many times. V is TRBV7-9 and J is TRBJ1-2; TRBD1 matches at 9 bases. Germline CDR1 is SEHNR and CDR2 is FQNEAQ (reference sequence). CDR3 size: 14 residues. With V trimmed by 2 bases and J by 8 bases, 6 bases remained unmatched. The CDR3 reads CASSLRTGAGGYTF. The CDR3 bases are TGTGCCAGCAGCTTAAGGACAGGGGCGGGAGGCTACACCTTC. The full variable domain, rest sourced from reference TRBV7-9 and TRBJ1-2, is DTGVSQNPRHKITKRGQNVTFRCDPISEHNRLYWYRQTLGQGPEFLTYFQNEAQLEKSRLLSDRFSAERPKGSFSTLEIQRTEQGDSAMYLCASSLRTGAGGYTFGSGTRLTVV.

This clonotype was observed many times. The chain carries TRBV2 and TRBJ2-7; 7 positions agree with TRBD2. The J segment lost 3 bases and the V segment lost 8 bases, leaving 4 bases of the junction unmatched. CDR3 size: 12 residues. The germline gives CDR1 SNHLY, CDR2 FYNNEI. CDR3 nucleotide sequence: TGTGCCAGCGGGGGAGGGCACTACGAGCAGTACTTC. It encodes CASGGGHYEQYF.

This clonotype has a count of ten or more. This rearrangement joins TRBV11-3 to TRBJ2-5, with D unclear. Deletions cut 5 bases from V and 1 base from J, with 14 bases between. This CDR3 region has 15 residues. In germline, CDR1 is SGHNT, CDR2 YENEEA. This CDR3 is CASSLSAELQETQYF. The CDR3 DNA sequence: TGTGCCAGCAGCCTCTCGGCGGAGCTCCAAGAGACCCAGTACTTC.

This clonotype has only a few counts. The CDR3 nucleotides are TGTGCCAGCAGTTCCGCGGCCTCACGACTAGCGGGAGGGCATAAGGTGAACGAGCAGTACTTC. Protein sequence: CASSSAASRLAGGHKVNEQYF. V is TRBV6-2 or TRBV6-3 and J is TRBJ2-7; TRBD2 aligns across 14 bases. The ends lost 4 bases at V and 5 bases at J; junction bases unmatched: 22. Looked up from germline, CDR1 is MNHEY and CDR2 is SVGEGT. The CDR3 extends over 21 amino acids.

This clonotype showed up many times. V and J are TRBV6-7 and TRBJ1-6; TRBD1 matches 7 bases. TRBV6-7 is annotated as an ORF whose role is uncertain. The trim removed 10 bases at V and 9 bases at J, leaving 12 bases unmatched. This CDR3 region has 14 residues. The CDR3 nucleotides read TGTGCCAACCCCCGGGGACAGTCGGTTTCACCCCTCCACTTT. Its protein is CANPRGQSVSPLHF.

This clonotype was picked up many times. The genes are TRBV29-1 and TRBJ1-2; D is ambiguous. Germline V gene sequence: CDR1 SQVTM, CDR2 ANQGSEA. The CDR3 has 11 amino acids. The germline V and J ends were trimmed by 2 bases and 6 bases, with 7 bases remaining between them. The chain's CDR3 is CSVERVDGYTF. The CDR3 nucleotides are TGCAGCGTTGAAAGGGTGGATGGCTACACCTTC.

The genes are TRBV19 and TRBJ1-2, with D unresolved. Germline CDR1 and CDR2: LNHDA and SQIVND (reference sequence). The CDR3 consists of 13 residues. V lost 5 bases, J lost 8 bases, and 15 bases lay in between. CDR3: CASSSEQRDGYTF. CDR3 coding DNA: TGTGCCAGTAGTTCAGAACAGAGAGACGGCTACACCTTC. The entire variable domain, with the rest obtained from reference TRBV19 and TRBJ1-2, is as follows: DGGITQSPKYLFRKEGQNVTLSCEQNLNHDAMYWYRQDPGQGLRLIYYSQIVNDFQKGDIAEGYSVSREKKESFPLTVTSAQKNPTAFYLCASSSEQRDGYTFGSGTRLTVV.

V usage is TRBV12-3 or TRBV12-4 and J usage is TRBJ1-3, with 7 bases lining up with TRBD1. This CDR3 contains 14 residues. V was clipped by 3 bases and J by 7 bases; unmatched bases: 6. For the CDR3, the DNA is TGTGCCAGCAGTTTTGAGGGGGCGCGGAACACCATATATTTT. Protein product: CASSFEGARNTIYF.

This clonotype was recorded many times. The CDR3 DNA follows: TGTGCCAGCAGTTATGCAGAGGCCTATGGCTACACCTTC. Its protein is CASSYAEAYGYTF. The V call is TRBV12-3 or TRBV12-4, the J call TRBJ1-2; D is undetermined. The CDR3 is 13 residues long. Deletions cut 4 bases from V and 4 bases from J, with 10 bases between.

In this sample, this clonotype turned up many times. The CDR3 nucleotides read TGTGCCAGCGCCCCCCCAGGGGTATACTATGGCTACACCTTC. The encoded protein is CASAPPGVYYGYTF. The chain links TRBV2 to TRBJ1-2, with TRBD1 as a possible D gene (6 bases). The ends were cut back, 8 bases at V and 3 bases at J, with 16 bases in the middle. CDR3 length: 14 amino acids. Per germline, CDR1 SNHLY and CDR2 FYNNEI.

The chain couples TRBV6-2 or TRBV6-3 to TRBJ1-5; 7 bases are a match to TRBD1. The CDR3 is made up of 15 amino acids. Losses at the gene ends were 2 bases for V and 5 bases for J; bases not matched to a gene: 6. Germline-derived CDR1 and CDR2 are MNHEY and SVGEGT. For the CDR3, the DNA is TGTGCCAGCAGTTACCTCGACAGGGTGGATCAGCCCCAGCATTTT. It codes for CASSYLDRVDQPQHF.

The sample holds many counts of this clonotype. V usage is TRBV12-3 or TRBV12-4 and J usage is TRBJ1-2; 8 bases match TRBD1. CDR3 length: 12 residues. The trim removed 6 bases at V and 8 bases at J, leaving 5 bases unmatched. The DNA for the CDR3 is TGTGCCAGCAGCCCAGGGGGCCGGGGCTACACCTTC. Encoded protein: CASSPGGRGYTF.

This clonotype was seen at least ten times. The chain combines TRBV28 with TRBJ2-7; TRBD2 aligns across 12 bases. This CDR3 is built from 15 residues. The germline V gene has CDR1 MDHEN and CDR2 SYDVKM. V was pared by 6 bases and J by 2 bases, with 5 bases of the junction left unmatched. CDR3 protein: CASSPGLAGPYEQYF. CDR3 nucleotide sequence: TGTGCCAGCAGCCCCGGACTAGCGGGACCCTACGAGCAGTACTTC.